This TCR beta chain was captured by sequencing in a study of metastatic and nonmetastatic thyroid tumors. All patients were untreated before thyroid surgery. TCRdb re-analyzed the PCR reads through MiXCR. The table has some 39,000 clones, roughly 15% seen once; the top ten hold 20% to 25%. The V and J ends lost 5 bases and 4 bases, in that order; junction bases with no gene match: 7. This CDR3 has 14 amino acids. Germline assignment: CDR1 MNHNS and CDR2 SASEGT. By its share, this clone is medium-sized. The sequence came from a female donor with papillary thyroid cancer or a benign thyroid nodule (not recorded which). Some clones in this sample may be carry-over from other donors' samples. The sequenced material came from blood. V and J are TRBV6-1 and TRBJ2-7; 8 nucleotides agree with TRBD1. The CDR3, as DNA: TGTGCCAGCAGTTTCGACAGGGGAAGATACGAGCAGTACTTC. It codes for CASSFDRGRYEQYF.